This T cell receptor (beta chain) was captured by sequencing in a study of T cells in Graves' hyperthyroidism and ophthalmopathy. Study-wide findings and caveats: In simple terms, a model built on 13 V-J features told ophthalmopathy apart from stable hyperthyroidism.

This clonotype was seen repeatedly, ten times or more. Its antigen is as yet unknown. CDR1 and CDR2 from the germline V gene are SGHTA and FQGNSA. This CDR3 has 13 amino acids. Trimming removed 7 bases at V and 3 bases at J, with 9 bases between. TCR beta CDR3 regions were amplified from RNA. A set of HTBI primers served as the primers for a first-round RT-PCR of the TCR CDR3. In TCRdb, the multiplex PCR reads were re-called with MiXCR into one record per CDR3 protein. The top ten clones hold 5.5% to 7.5% of a sample with about 580,000 distinct CDR3 sequences, about 15% of them seen once. This clonotype originated in a woman in her 30s with Graves' hyperthyroidism that later progressed to Graves' ophthalmopathy. The chain carries TRBV7-2 and TRBJ2-2; no clear D. Sequenced: blood. CDR3 amino acids: CASTPFDTGELFF. For the CDR3, the DNA is TGTGCCAGCACCCCATTTGACACCGGGGAGCTGTTTTTT.